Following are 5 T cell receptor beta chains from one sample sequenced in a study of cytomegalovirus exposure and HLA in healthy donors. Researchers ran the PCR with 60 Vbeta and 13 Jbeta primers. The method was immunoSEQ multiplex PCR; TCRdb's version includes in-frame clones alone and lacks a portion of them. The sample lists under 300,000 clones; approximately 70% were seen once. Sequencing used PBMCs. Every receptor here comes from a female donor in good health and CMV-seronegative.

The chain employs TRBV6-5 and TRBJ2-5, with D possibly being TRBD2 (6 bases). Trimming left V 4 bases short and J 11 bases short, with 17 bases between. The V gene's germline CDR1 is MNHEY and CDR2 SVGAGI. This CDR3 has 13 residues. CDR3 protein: CASSSTLYREQYF. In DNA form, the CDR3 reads TGTGCCAGCAGTTCAACGTTGTACCGGGAGCAGTACTTC.

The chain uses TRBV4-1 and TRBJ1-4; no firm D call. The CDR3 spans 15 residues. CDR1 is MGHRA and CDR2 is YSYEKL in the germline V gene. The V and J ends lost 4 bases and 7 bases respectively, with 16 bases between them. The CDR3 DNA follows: TGCGCCAGCAGCCGCTCTACGGGTTGGGTTGAAAAACTGTTTTTT. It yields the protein CASSRSTGWVEKLFF.

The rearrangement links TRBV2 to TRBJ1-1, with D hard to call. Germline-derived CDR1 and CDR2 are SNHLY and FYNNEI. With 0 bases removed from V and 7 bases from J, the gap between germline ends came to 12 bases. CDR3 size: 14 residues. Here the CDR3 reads CASSEARRRSEAFF. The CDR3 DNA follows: TGTGCCAGCAGTGAAGCGCGGAGACGGAGTGAAGCTTTCTTT.

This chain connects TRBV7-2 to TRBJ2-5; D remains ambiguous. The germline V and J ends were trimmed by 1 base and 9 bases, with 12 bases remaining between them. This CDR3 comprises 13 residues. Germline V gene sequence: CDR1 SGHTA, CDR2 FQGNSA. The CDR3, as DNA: TGTGCCAGCAGCTTAGATTCAGGAATATCCCAGTACTTC. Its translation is CASSLDSGISQYF.

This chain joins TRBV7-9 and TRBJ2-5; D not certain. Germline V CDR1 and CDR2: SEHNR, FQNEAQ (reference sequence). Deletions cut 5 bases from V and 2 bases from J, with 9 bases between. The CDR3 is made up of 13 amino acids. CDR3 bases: TGTGCCAGCAGCATCGTCAGGCAAGAGACCCAGTACTTC. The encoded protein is CASSIVRQETQYF. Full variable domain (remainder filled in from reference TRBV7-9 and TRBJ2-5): DTGVSQNPRHKITKRGQNVTFRCDPISEHNRLYWYRQTLGQGPEFLTYFQNEAQLEKSRLLSDRFSAERPKGSFSTLEIQRTEQGDSAMYLCASSIVRQETQYFGPGTRLLVL.